This is a list of T cell receptor beta chains from one sample in a study of cytomegalovirus exposure and HLA in healthy donors. Clones were read by immunoSEQ multiplex PCR, and TCRdb kept only the in-frame ones, dropping some. The table lists roughly 100,000 clones, about four fifths of them singletons, with over 5% in the top ten. Material for sequencing was PBMCs. All receptors derive from a man in his forties in good health and CMV-seropositive. The CDR3 runs from the conserved cysteine through the conserved F or W. Each record gives: clone size, D gene, J gene, V gene, CDR3 protein, CDR3 DNA. The D gene is left open where the match is weak. Size is omitted from some rows. Given values are once, few, many or a class for expanded clones.

>NA|TRBD1|TRBJ1-3|TRBV6-5
CASRGTGGGNTIYF
TGTGCCAGCAGAGGGACAGGGGGCGGAAACACCATATATTTT
>NA|TRBD1|TRBJ2-5|TRBV19
CASRGRTGTGQETQYF
TGTGCCAGTAGGGGTCGTACCGGGACAGGACAAGAGACCCAGTACTTC
>NA|NA|TRBJ2-6|TRBV27
CASSRRRAGQLSSGANGLTF
TGTGCCAGCAGTCGACGTCGAGCTGGACAGCTATCTTCTGGGGCCAACGGCCTGACTTTC
>NA|TRBD1|TRBJ2-7|TRBV6-5
CASSSPGQGAYEQYF
TGTGCCAGCAGTTCCCCGGGACAGGGAGCTTACGAGCAGTACTTC
>NA|TRBD1|TRBJ1-4|TRBV27
CASSLSIGGWDEKLFF
TGTGCCAGCAGTTTGTCGATAGGGGGCTGGGATGAAAAACTGTTTTTT
>NA|TRBD1|TRBJ2-5|TRBV25-1
CASSDSFQGAETQYF
TGTGCCAGCAGTGATTCATTTCAGGGGGCAGAGACCCAGTACTTC
>NA|NA|TRBJ1-1|TRBV5-4
CASSLDPENGFPTEAFF
TGTGCCAGCAGCTTGGACCCGGAAAACGGGTTTCCCACTGAAGCTTTCTTT
>NA|TRBD2|TRBJ2-7|TRBV7-2
CASSAGLAGEQYF
TGTGCCAGCAGCGCAGGACTAGCGGGAGAGCAGTACTTC
>NA|NA|TRBJ2-1|TRBV4-1
CASSQVTGPRFYEQFF
TGCGCCAGCAGCCAAGTGACAGGCCCCCGATTCTATGAGCAGTTCTTC
>NA|TRBD1|TRBJ2-7|TRBV7-9
CASSPGTGGAYEQYF
TGTGCCAGCAGCCCGGGGACAGGGGGCGCGTACGAGCAGTACTTC
>NA|NA|TRBJ1-2|TRBV6-4
CAITGKEVGYTF
TGTGCCATCACCGGTAAGGAGGTTGGCTACACCTTC
>NA|TRBD2|TRBJ2-2|TRBV7-6
CASSLATSGSSGELFF
TGTGCCAGCAGCTTAGCGACTAGCGGGAGCTCCGGGGAGCTGTTTTTT
>NA|TRBD2|TRBJ2-7|TRBV29-1
CSVSSGNYEQYF
TGCAGCGTATCTAGCGGGAACTACGAGCAGTACTTC
>NA|NA|TRBJ1-1|TRBV5-6
CASSFRSGTLGMTEAFF
TGTGCCAGCAGCTTTCGATCCGGGACACTGGGCATGACTGAAGCTTTCTTT
>NA|NA|TRBJ2-5|TRBV7-8
CASRVRSGTQYF
TGTGCCAGCAGGGTCCGGTCGGGGACCCAGTACTTC
>NA|TRBD1|TRBJ1-1|TRBV5-5
CASSSRRDRVNTEAFF
TGTGCCAGCAGCTCCCGACGGGACAGGGTGAACACTGAAGCTTTCTTT
>NA|NA|TRBJ1-4|TRBV21-1
CASSLRTGATNEKLFF
TGTGCCAGCAGCTTACGGACGGGGGCAACTAATGAAAAACTGTTTTTT
>NA|TRBD2|TRBJ2-1|TRBV5-6
CASSDGTSGGDEQFF
TGTGCCAGCAGCGACGGGACTAGCGGGGGTGATGAGCAGTTCTTC
>NA|TRBD1|TRBJ2-5|TRBV18
CASSSTGKETQYF
TGTGCCAGCTCGTCGACAGGGAAAGAGACCCAGTACTTC
>NA|NA|TRBJ1-4|TRBV28
CASSPPSRGEKLFF
TGTGCCAGCAGTCCCCCGAGTAGGGGTGAAAAACTGTTTTTT
>NA|NA|TRBJ1-5|TRBV10-3
CAISESTAAGDQPQHF
TGTGCCATCAGTGAGTCGACGGCCGCCGGGGATCAGCCCCAGCATTTT
>NA|NA|TRBJ1-3|TRBV18
CASSLAEGSAGNTIYF
TGTGCCAGCTCACTCGCAGAGGGCTCTGCTGGAAACACCATATATTTT
>once|TRBD1|TRBJ1-4|TRBV28
CASSLGDSYFGEKLFF
TGTGCCAGCAGTTTAGGGGACAGCTATTTTGGCGAAAAACTGTTTTTT
>few|TRBD2|TRBJ2-5|TRBV5-1
CASSPAGSGGASGVGTQYF
TGCGCCAGCAGCCCGGCAGGAAGCGGGGGGGCCTCGGGCGTCGGGACCCAGTACTTC
>NA|TRBD1|TRBJ1-3|TRBV10-3
CAIRQGDSGNTIYF
TGTGCCATCCGACAGGGCGACTCTGGAAACACCATATATTTT
>few|NA|TRBJ1-5|TRBV7-8
CASSLVRGAHQPQHF
TGTGCCAGCAGCTTAGTACGGGGGGCCCATCAGCCCCAGCATTTT
>NA|TRBD2|TRBJ2-1|TRBV10-1
CASSEAGLAGNEQFF
TGCGCCAGCAGTGAGGCCGGACTAGCGGGAAATGAGCAGTTCTTC
>NA|NA|TRBJ1-4|TRBV7-9
CASSLGAGSNEKLFF
TGTGCCAGCAGCTTGGGGGCAGGCTCTAATGAAAAACTGTTTTTT
>NA|NA|TRBJ1-1|TRBV18
CASSPETGEAFF
TGTGCCAGCTCACCGGAAACAGGAGAAGCTTTCTTT
>NA|NA|TRBJ2-2|TRBV14
CASSPLGRANTGELFF
TGTGCCAGCAGCCCCCTCGGGCGGGCGAACACCGGGGAGCTGTTTTTT
>NA|NA|TRBJ2-7|TRBV7-2
CASSLERHSYEQYF
TGTGCCAGCAGCTTGGAGCGTCATTCCTACGAGCAGTACTTC
>NA|TRBD2|TRBJ2-3|TRBV5-1
CASSLVAGVGTDTQYF
TGCGCCAGCAGCTTGGTAGCGGGAGTGGGCACAGATACGCAGTATTTT
>NA|TRBD2|TRBJ2-7|TRBV25-1
CASSDRLASGNYEQYF
TGTGCCAGCAGTGATAGGTTGGCTAGCGGGAACTACGAGCAGTACTTC
>NA|NA|TRBJ2-3|TRBV7-9
CASSLRGSPTDTQYF
TGTGCCAGCAGCTTAAGGGGCTCTCCCACAGATACGCAGTATTTT
>NA|TRBD1|TRBJ1-5|TRBV19
CASSHGQGANQPQHF
TGTGCCAGTAGCCACGGACAGGGGGCGAATCAGCCCCAGCATTTT
>few|NA|TRBJ2-5|TRBV9
CASSVALGAAETQYF
TGTGCCAGCAGCGTAGCTCTGGGGGCCGCGGAGACCCAGTACTTC
>NA|NA|TRBJ2-7|TRBV5-1
CASSFDRFPYEQYF
TGCGCCAGCAGCTTTGACAGGTTTCCCTACGAGCAGTACTTC
>NA|TRBD1|TRBJ2-7|TRBV5-5
CASSLPGTGPYEQYF
TGTGCCAGCAGCTTACCGGGGACAGGGCCCTACGAGCAGTACTTC
>NA|NA|TRBJ2-7|TRBV9
CASSGPGEQYF
TGTGCCAGCAGCGGACCGGGGGAGCAGTACTTC
>NA|NA|TRBJ1-5|TRBV10-3
CAISGGDQPQHF
TGTGCCATCAGTGGCGGGGATCAGCCCCAGCATTTT